This T cell receptor (beta chain) was identified during a study of blood T cell repertoires in COVID-19. Study in general: Sources were T cells, B-cell-depleted T cells, or PBMCs; the material itself was cDNA or gDNA.

Only in-frame clones appear in the TCRdb table, and some are missing; sequencing was by immunoSEQ multiplex PCR. The profile shows approximately 440,000 clones, less than 95% of them singletons. The table lists this clone with a few counts. V dropped 6 bases and J dropped 7 bases, with 13 bases sitting between them. The germline CDR1 and CDR2 sequences are WNHNN and SYGVQD (reference sequence). This CDR3 has 13 amino acids. Sample: PBMCs or T cells enriched from blood (not recorded which). The clonotype originates from a man between 18 and 35 years old who had recovered from COVID-19. The genes are TRBV10-1 and TRBJ2-1, with D possibly being TRBD2 (5 bases). The CDR3 is CASRKGVDNEQFF. The CDR3 region has the DNA TGCGCCAGCAGGAAGGGAGTCGATAATGAGCAGTTCTTC.